Reported below is one T cell receptor (beta chain). PCR involved 60 Vbeta and 13 Jbeta primers. Assay used: immunoSEQ multiplex PCR; TCRdb lists only in-frame clones, some missing. The sample features around 44,000 clones, with about 6% in its top ten. This sample was taken from a study of cytomegalovirus exposure and HLA in healthy donors. Trimming at V came to 4 bases and at J to 0 bases, leaving 14 bases not matched to a gene. The CDR3 totals 18 residues. Germline CDR1 reads SGDLS; CDR2 reads YYNGEE. This clonotype was obtained from a male donor in good health and CMV-seropositive. The genes are TRBV9 and TRBJ2-7; 9 bases match TRBD1. Sequencing was performed on PBMCs. CDR3 region: CASSPRPGTGIRSYEQYF. The DNA of the CDR3 is TGTGCCAGCAGCCCCCGTCCCGGGACAGGGATTCGCTCCTACGAGCAGTACTTC.